The entry below describes one T cell receptor beta chain. Its matching antigen is unknown. Thawed PBMCs were FACS-sorted into unstimulated CD4+CD25+CD127- regulatory T cells, CD4+CD25- non-regulatory cells, CD4 and CD8 cells. The data derive from a study of Tregs in tolerant kidney transplant recipients. Study-wide results and caveats: Activated donor B cell expansion appeared to reveal the most relevant donor-specific TCRbeta repertoire. Findings come from small patient numbers and require larger validation. No direct test of biological reproducibility was done here.

The V and J ends lost 6 bases and 3 bases, in that order; junction bases with no gene match: 4. Germline CDR1 WSHSY, CDR2 SAAADI. The length of the CDR3 is 14 residues. The protocol was immunoSEQ multiplex PCR, while the TCRdb copy is restricted to in-frame clones and leaves out a portion. The sample yields 120,000 or so clones, roughly nine tenths seen once. This TCR derives from a human donor in good health. The chain links TRBV10-2 to TRBJ2-1; 8 bases are shared with TRBD1. Sequenced: CD4+ T cells from blood. In DNA form, the CDR3 reads TGCGCCAGCAGGGCGGGACAGGTCTACAATGAGCAGTTCTTC. Its protein is CASRAGQVYNEQFF.